This T cell receptor beta chain was obtained from a study of T cell responses to AZD1222 COVID-19 vaccine. Study-level results: Among spike-specific TCRs, nearly half reportedly target unmutated variant regions. Vaccine-related CD4 TCRs covered spike, predominating at 160-218 and 743-854. Donors were largely white British and mainly female; clonal diversity was possibly underestimated.

Concerning this clone: Its cognate antigen is unknown.

V shed 2 bases and J shed 8 bases, with 13 bases lying between them. The CDR3 runs 14 residues. CDR1 is MGHDK, CDR2 SYGVNS, per germline. TCRdb's copy holds only in-frame clones and misses some; the assay was immunoSEQ multiplex PCR. Here the sample spans 100,000 or so clones, roughly 90% being singletons. Here the sequenced sample was peripheral blood, taken on day 0 of AZD1222 vaccination. This chain uses TRBV25-1 with TRBJ1-3; weak D call: TRBD1 (6 bases). This sequence was found in an adult in good health. The DNA of the CDR3 is TGTGCCAGCAGTGAAGGGGGGGCGAGACACACCATATATTTT. Its protein is CASSEGGARHTIYF.